This T cell receptor beta chain was recovered during a study of T cell clones after liver transplantation. About the research overall: Apart from a few HCV-positive recipients, transplants were for non-autoimmune, non-viral reasons.

Study outcomes and limitations: Graft donor-reactive T cells may have migrated into the graft rather than being deleted.

This table comes from immunoSEQ multiplex PCR, and its TCRdb copy is limited to in-frame clones, with some not included. Seen here are nearly 25,000 clones, around two thirds observed once, and the top ten hold approximately 2.9%. Germline V lookup: CDR1 LNHDA, CDR2 SQIVND (reference sequence). Trimming took off 3 bases at V and 6 bases at J, with 12 bases between the two ends. This CDR3 is built from 14 residues. In regard to this clone: Its antigen is not identified.

The receptor comes from a human donor who received a liver transplant. The sequenced sample was CD4+ T cells from blood, obtained before liver transplant. This sequence joins TRBV19 and TRBJ1-5; D may be TRBD1 (6 bases). Here the CDR3 reads CASSMTGLSQPQHF. The CDR3 DNA follows: TGTGCCAGTAGTATGACAGGATTGAGTCAGCCCCAGCATTTT.